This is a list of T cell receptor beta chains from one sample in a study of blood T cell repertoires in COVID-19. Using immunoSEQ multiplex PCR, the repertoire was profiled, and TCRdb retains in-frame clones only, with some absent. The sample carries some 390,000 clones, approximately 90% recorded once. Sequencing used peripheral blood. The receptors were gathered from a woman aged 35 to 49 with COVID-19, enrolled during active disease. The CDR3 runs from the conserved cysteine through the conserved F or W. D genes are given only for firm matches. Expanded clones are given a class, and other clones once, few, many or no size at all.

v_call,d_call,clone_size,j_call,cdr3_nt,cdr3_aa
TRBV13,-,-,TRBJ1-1,TGTGCCAGCAGCTTATACGGGGAAGCTTTCTTT,CASSLYGEAFF
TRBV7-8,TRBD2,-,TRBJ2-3,TGTGCCAGCAGCCCAAGACTAGCGGGAGGGCCCCCAGATACGCAGTATTTT,CASSPRLAGGPPDTQYF
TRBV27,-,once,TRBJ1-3,TGTGCCAGCAGTTTCAGGGGAGGAAACACCATATATTTT,CASSFRGGNTIYF
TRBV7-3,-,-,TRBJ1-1,TGTGCCAGCAGCTCACACCTCGTACAGAAGAACACTGAAGCTTTCTTT,CASSSHLVQKNTEAFF
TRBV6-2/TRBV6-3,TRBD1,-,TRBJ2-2,TGTGCCAGCAGTCAGGGGACAGGGGGCAACACCGGGGAGCTGTTTTTT,CASSQGTGGNTGELFF
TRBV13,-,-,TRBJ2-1,TGTGCCAGCAGCTTAGGACCGGGGAATGAGCAGTTCTTC,CASSLGPGNEQFF
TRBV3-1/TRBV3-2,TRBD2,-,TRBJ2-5,TGTGCCAGCAGCCACCGGACTAGCGGCTACCAAGAGACCCAGTACTTC,CASSHRTSGYQETQYF
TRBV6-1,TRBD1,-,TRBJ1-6,TGTGCCAGCAGTGGTAGGGACAGGGTATCTCTTGTGGATTCACCCCTCCACTTT,CASSGRDRVSLVDSPLHF
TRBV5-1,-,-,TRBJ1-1,TGCGCCAGCAGCCCGCGGGGGGGCAGGAGTGACACTGAAGCTTTCTTT,CASSPRGGRSDTEAFF
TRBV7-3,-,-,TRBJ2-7,TGTGCCAGCAGCGCAAACAGCGGAAGTGAAAAGCAGTACTTC,CASSANSGSEKQYF
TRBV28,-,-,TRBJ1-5,TGTGCCAGCAGTTTATGGGCGGGACTGAGGGGCAATCAGCCCCAGCATTTT,CASSLWAGLRGNQPQHF
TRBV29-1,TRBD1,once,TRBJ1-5,TGCAGCGTTGAAAGGAAGGCAGGGGGCGATAGCAATCAGCCCCAGCATTTT,CSVERKAGGDSNQPQHF
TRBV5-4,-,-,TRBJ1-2,TGTGCCAGCAGCTTGAGGCAGGGGAAGTATGGCTACACCTTC,CASSLRQGKYGYTF
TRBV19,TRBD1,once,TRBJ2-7,TGTGCCAGTAAATGGACAGGGGATTCCGTCGAGCAGTACTTC,CASKWTGDSVEQYF
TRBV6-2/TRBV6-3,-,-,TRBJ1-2,TGTGCCAGCAGTTACGGCAGGGCGTATGGCTACACCTTC,CASSYGRAYGYTF
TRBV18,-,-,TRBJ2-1,TGTGCCAGCTCACCGGGGGACTGGTTTGCTCGGACGGAACTCTACAATGAGCAGTTCTTC,CASSPGDWFARTELYNEQFF
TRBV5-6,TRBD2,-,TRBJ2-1,TGTGCCAGCAGCTTGGTTTCACTAGCGGATTACAATGAGCAGTTCTTC,CASSLVSLADYNEQFF
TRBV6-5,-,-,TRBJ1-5,TGTGCCAGCAGTTCAGGGCGTCAGCCCCAGCATTTT,CASSSGRQPQHF
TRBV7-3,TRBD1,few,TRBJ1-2,TGTGCCAGCAGCACGACAGGGGGCGGCTATGGCTACACCTTC,CASSTTGGGYGYTF
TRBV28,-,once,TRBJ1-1,TGTGCCAGCAGTAACGGGGGGTATAATACTGAAGCTTTCTTT,CASSNGGYNTEAFF
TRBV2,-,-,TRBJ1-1,TGTGCCAGCAGTGAACAGGGTGAAGCTTTCTTT,CASSEQGEAFF
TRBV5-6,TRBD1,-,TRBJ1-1,TGTGCCAGCAGCACGGGACAGGCCTCCTTGAAAGCTTTCTTT,CASSTGQASLKAFF
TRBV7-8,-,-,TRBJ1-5,TGTGCCAGCAGCCTCAGCTCGGGGAATCAGCCCCAGCATTTT,CASSLSSGNQPQHF
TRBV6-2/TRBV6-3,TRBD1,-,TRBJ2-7,TGTGCCAGCAGCGAGACCGGGACAGCTCCCTACGAGCAGTACTTC,CASSETGTAPYEQYF
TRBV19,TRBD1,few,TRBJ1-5,TGTGCCAGTATTTCGACAGGGGGAAGGGTTCAGCCCCAGCATTTT,CASISTGGRVQPQHF
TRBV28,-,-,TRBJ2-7,TGTGCCAGCAGTCCTCTGGGAGACAGGTACGAGCAGTACTTC,CASSPLGDRYEQYF
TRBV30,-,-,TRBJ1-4,TGTGCCTGGATGCTAGGGGGATCAACTAATGAAAAACTGTTTTTT,CAWMLGGSTNEKLFF
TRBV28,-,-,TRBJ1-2,TGTGCCAGCAGTTTTGTTGTGGCAGGCGGCTACACCTTC,CASSFVVAGGYTF
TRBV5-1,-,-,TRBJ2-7,TGCGCCAGCAGAGACCCTATGCGGGTGTCCTACGAGCAGTACTTC,CASRDPMRVSYEQYF
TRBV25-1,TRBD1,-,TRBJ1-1,TGTGCCAGCAGTGAATACGGGACAGGATTGAACACTGAAGCTTTCTTT,CASSEYGTGLNTEAFF
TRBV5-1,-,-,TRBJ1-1,TGCGCCAGCAGCTCGCGGACTGGGAACACTGAAGCTTTCTTT,CASSSRTGNTEAFF
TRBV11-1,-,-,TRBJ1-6,TGTGCCAGCAGCCCACGGACTTCTTATAATTCACCCCTCCACTTT,CASSPRTSYNSPLHF
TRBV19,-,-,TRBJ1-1,TGTGCCAGTAGTCCGGGGCGAGGGAGGGCTGAAGCTTTCTTT,CASSPGRGRAEAFF
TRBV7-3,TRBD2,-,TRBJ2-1,TGTGCCAGCAGCTTAACTGGGGGACTACGTTACAATGAGCAGTTCTTC,CASSLTGGLRYNEQFF
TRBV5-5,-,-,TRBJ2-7,TGTGCCAGCAGCTCCGCCCCGGGACTTACTGCCTACGAGCAGTACTTC,CASSSAPGLTAYEQYF
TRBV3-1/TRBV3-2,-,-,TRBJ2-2,TGTGCCAGCAGCCAGGACTTGGGTACCGGGGAGCTGTTTTTT,CASSQDLGTGELFF
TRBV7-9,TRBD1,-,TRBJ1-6,TGTGCCAGCAGCCCAGCCCCGCGGACAGGGGGAAATTCACCCCTCCACTTT,CASSPAPRTGGNSPLHF
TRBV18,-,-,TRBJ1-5,TGTGCCAGCTCGGGGCCGTCCAGCAATCAGCCCCAGCATTTT,CASSGPSSNQPQHF
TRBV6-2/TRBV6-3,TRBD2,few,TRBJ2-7,TGTGCCAGCAGTTACGAGCGGGGCCTACGCGAGCAGTACTTC,CASSYERGLREQYF
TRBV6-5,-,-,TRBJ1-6,TGTGCCAGCAGGAACATAGGGGGTTCACCCCTCCACTTT,CASRNIGGSPLHF
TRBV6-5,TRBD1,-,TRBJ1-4,TGTGCCAGCAGTTTAGGACAGGGGAGTGAAAAACTGTTTTTT,CASSLGQGSEKLFF
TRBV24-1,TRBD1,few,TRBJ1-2,TGTGCCACCAGTGACCCCGACAGGGCCTATGGCTACACCTTC,CATSDPDRAYGYTF
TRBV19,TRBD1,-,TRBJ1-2,TGTGCCAGTAGAGACCCGGGACAGGGCACTAGCTCTGGCTACACCTTC,CASRDPGQGTSSGYTF
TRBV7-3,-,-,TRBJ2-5,TGTGCCAGCAGCGAGTCCCCCCGCGGGGGCCTCCAAGAGACCCAGTACTTC,CASSESPRGGLQETQYF
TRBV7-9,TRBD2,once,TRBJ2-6,TGTGCCAGCAGCGGAATAGCGGGCCATGGGGCCAACGTCCTGACTTTC,CASSGIAGHGANVLTF
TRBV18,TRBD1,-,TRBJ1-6,TGTGCCAGCTCACCCCTCGTCCCGGGACAGGGCTCGGATTCACCCCTCCACTTT,CASSPLVPGQGSDSPLHF
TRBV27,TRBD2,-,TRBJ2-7,TGTGCCAGCAGTTTATCAGCGGGAGGTTTATACGAGCAGTACTTC,CASSLSAGGLYEQYF
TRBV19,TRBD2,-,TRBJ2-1,TGTGCCAGTAGTCCGGGACTAGCGGGAGGTACTGAGCAGTTCTTC,CASSPGLAGGTEQFF
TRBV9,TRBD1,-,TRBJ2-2,TGTGCCAGCAGCTTCCGGGACAGGGGGATGTCGTTCACCGGGGAGCTGTTTTTT,CASSFRDRGMSFTGELFF
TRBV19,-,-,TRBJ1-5,TGTGCCAGTAGTATGGTCAGGGTCAATCAGCCCCAGCATTTT,CASSMVRVNQPQHF
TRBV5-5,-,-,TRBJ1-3,TGTGCCAGCAGCTTGGTGGTCAGTGCTTCAGGAAACACCATATATTTT,CASSLVVSASGNTIYF
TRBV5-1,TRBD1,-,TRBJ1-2,TGCGCCAGCAGCTTGGCCGCGACAGGGGGGTATGGCTACACCTTC,CASSLAATGGYGYTF
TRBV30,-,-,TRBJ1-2,TGTGCCTGGAGTGTGTTATCTCCCTATGGCTACACCTTC,CAWSVLSPYGYTF
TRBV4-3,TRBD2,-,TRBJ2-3,TGCGCCAGCAGCCAAGAAACTAGCGGGAGGGGCACAGATACGCAGTATTTT,CASSQETSGRGTDTQYF
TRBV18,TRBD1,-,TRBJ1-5,TGTGCCAGCTCACCATTCGGACAGGGAACAGGAAGCAATCAGCCCCAGCATTTT,CASSPFGQGTGSNQPQHF